The source of this T cell receptor (beta chain) is a study of Graves' ophthalmopathy and Graves' hyperthyroidism. Regarding the study as a whole: Blood contained most expanded thyroid clonotypes exceeding 0.001 frequency.

As for this clonotype: Its specificity is not known.

Amplification targeted the TCR beta CDR3 regions, with RNA transcripts as the source material. HTBI primers were used in a first-round RT-PCR, which preceded a second-round multiplex PCR. TCRdb re-called the multiplex PCR reads with MiXCR, one entry per CDR3 protein. The table shows 580,000 or so distinct CDR3 sequences, with about 35% occurring only once. This CDR3 has 12 amino acids. CDR1 and CDR2 (germline): SQVTM, ANQGSEA. Exclusion covered patients with other autoimmune diseases or uncontrolled infections (as well as pregnancy or lactation). Diagnosis was based on clinical symptoms, serum thyroxine, TRAb, thyroid ultrasound and orbital computed tomography.

The chain couples TRBV29-1 to TRBJ2-2, with D perhaps TRBD1 (5 bases). Sequences were obtained from peripheral blood or thyroid tissue (not recorded which). The sequence was collected from an adult man with Graves' hyperthyroidism. The CDR3 sequence is CRVDRNTGELFF. CDR3 nucleotides: TGCAGGGTCGACAGAAACACCGGGGAGCTGTTTTTT.